This TCR beta chain emerged from a study of cytomegalovirus exposure and HLA in healthy donors (dated by TCRdb to about 2017). Broadly, across the study: An earlier analysis of roughly 610 of the donors reported 276 Gb of sequence data and 90 million to 120 million unique TCR beta sequences obtained from around 170 million T cells. An early release that covered about 600 HLA-typed donors contained about 300 gigabases of sequencing data and around 85 million unique TCR sequences. The genetic ancestry cluster associated with self-reported Caucasian donors included around four fifths of the approximately 410 genotyped donors. The study aimed to test whether signatures of past pathogen exposure could be identified by cataloging public T cell receptors. The study profiled the T cell repertoires of 666 subjects by immunosequencing and related them to cytomegalovirus serostatus. Besides the first cohort of hundreds of subjects, a separate validation cohort made up of over 95 different subjects was used. High-throughput TCR immunosequencing, statistical association of individual TCRs with disease status, and machine learning were combined to predict cytomegalovirus infection status. To study patterns of TCR occurrence, a later analysis re-analyzed previously published TCR beta repertoires from 550 to 800 donors and added high-resolution HLA genotyping. Rather than using new phenotypic data, the later analysis identified candidate immune exposures from TCR beta sequences and from how often those sequences occurred across donors. An earlier analysis of 587 of the donors used high-throughput TCR beta sequencing to judge whether each TCR beta V gene segment behaved as functional or pseudogenic. Donor age, sex, ethnicity and CMV serostatus were compiled together with the repertoire data. A later genetic analysis took genome-wide SNP genotypes for about 55% of the 666 donors and used that subset as a discovery cohort. All discovery cohort repertoires had been generated using a single sequencing platform. HLA typing covered class I and class II loci at four-digit resolution. The number of typed donors differed by locus: roughly 620-640 for A, B, C, DRB1 and DQB1; approximately 520 for DQA1; 600 to 610 for DPA1; and about 450 for DPB1. Four or five DR-DQ haplotypes were treated as single units for association and clustering because of strong linkage in the cohort. On average, around 240,000 unique TCR beta nucleotide sequences were sequenced per donor among 398 genotyped donors of the cohort, with roughly a sixth of those sequences being non-productive.

The library was produced with the immunoSEQ multiplex PCR assay. For the multiplex PCR, a mixture combining 60 forward primers for TCR Vbeta segments and 13 reverse primers for TCR Jbeta segments was used. The CDR3 region of rearranged TCR beta genes was amplified from genomic DNA with a multiplex PCR assay. The Illumina HiSeq System was used to sequence the amplified TCR beta libraries as 87-base-pair reads. The paper's data handling went like this. In a later analysis, around 80 million unique TCR beta chains were counted across the 500 to 850 repertoires, and around 11 million of these chains were shared by at least two donors. To remove PCR and sequencing errors, raw reads were error-corrected and collapsed into unique sequences using a nearest-neighbor algorithm that merged closely related sequences. CDR3 sequences were aligned to IMGT reference sequences to assign V, D and J gene segments. Each retained sequence needed at least a six-nucleotide match to both a V gene segment and a J gene segment. Rearrangements were classified as productive when the CDR3 lacked stop codons and remained in frame with V and J, and all other rearrangements were classified as non-productive. CDR3 was defined according to IMGT convention as the region running from the second conserved V-encoded cysteine to the conserved J-encoded phenylalanine. The earlier analysis of approximately 590 of the donors excluded any sequence lacking an unambiguous match to a single V gene segment. In an earlier analysis of a few hundred of the donors, V segments were called functional above 56.7% productive rearrangements and were called segregating when the between-donor standard deviation exceeded 5%. A statistical classification framework was built for diagnosing cytomegalovirus status from the catalog of TCR beta chain sequences. A later analysis assigned V and J genes by comparing TCR nucleotide sequences with IMGT/GENE-DB human TR gene sequences. Using the TCRdist pipeline, a later analysis assigned CDR3 sequences along with most-parsimonious VDJ recombination scenarios. A later analysis defined each TCR beta chain by its CDR3 amino acid sequence plus V-gene family, and excluded reads lacking a unique V-gene family. A later analysis removed roughly 590 highly shared, low-generation-probability nucleotide sequences to deal with suspected cross-contamination and a sequencing artifact. In a later analysis, a clonal expansion index was calculated for each public chain from normalized within-repertoire ranks of inferred template counts. In a later analysis, generation probabilities were computed using a VDJ recombination model fitted to out-of-frame rearrangements, and the results were checked against IGoR. Hypergeometric tests were used in a later analysis to score TCR-TCR, TCR-HLA and TCR-CMV co-occurrence, with a repertoire-size bias correction applied to the TCR pairs. A later analysis estimated false discovery rates by permuting HLA or CMV assignments 20 times. A later analysis grouped co-occurring TCRs with DBSCAN, adding TCRdist sequence similarity when clustering within HLA-allele-positive subsets. For co-occurrence clustering, repertoires with fewer than 30,000 or more than 120,000 public chains were excluded, along with 4 to 6 repertoires with anomalous nucleotide sharing. TCRdb limited this immuneACCESS table to in-frame rearrangements with V and J called. A share of clones is missing; checked studies link under half to unresolved V genes, and the rest is unexplained. The DNA was the basis for D and trimming; V, J and clone size are from that table. Within this sample are 150,000 or so clones, with about four fifths of them counted one time only. The top ten clonotypes cover 1% of the sample.

Here V drops 7 bases and J drops 2 bases, and the junction holds 10 bases not matched to any gene. For CDR1 and CDR2, the germline V gene (reference sequence) lists MNHNY and SVGAGI. CDR3 length: 15 amino acids, cysteine to phenylalanine. The sequence is cut down to CDR3 DNA, 45 bases in frame from base 1. Remarks on this clone: Its antigen is currently not known. Nothing much larger sits one base from this clone, and base qualities are not available.

The cohort consisted of fewer than 700 healthy bone marrow donors. Cohort members were all nominally healthy when sampled, although unrecorded immune exposures were likely present. The donor tested CMV seropositive and was one of the 289 seropositive cohort members. Every donor gave a peripheral blood sample, and the peripheral blood mononuclear cells from that sample were used for TCR beta sequencing. Genomic DNA extraction from the blood cell samples was performed with the Qiagen DNeasy Blood Extraction Kit. What the work shows at the level of the full study, not this receptor alone: Because counts were too low, under 20 rarely observed V segments, including chromosome 9 orphons, were left out of the earlier analysis of roughly 600 of the donors. The study listed 164 TCR beta chains as associated with cytomegalovirus. When HLA alleles, especially DR and DQ, strongly co-occurred, attributing TCR associations to individual alleles was difficult. HLA typing was unavailable for some donors at each locus, so association tests used only the typed subset. Because the 87-base-pair reads could not distinguish some IMGT-functional V segments, including TRBV6-2 and TRBV6-3, those segments were excluded. A few of the identified cytomegalovirus-associated TCR beta chains were confirmed in vitro to be specific for cytomegalovirus antigens. A group of highly shared sequence variants was considered likely to be a technical artifact of the sequencing pipeline. Several of the top co-occurrence clusters appeared to be linked to parvovirus B19, influenza, CMV and Epstein-Barr virus, according to a later analysis. In a later analysis, most CMV-associated TCR beta chains were found to appear HLA-restricted, with HLA associations seemingly driven largely by CMV exposure. In a later analysis, TCR association rates were found to vary across HLA loci, with the most associated TCRs seen for DRB1 alleles and the fewest for HLA-C alleles. The presence/absence analyses assumed that sequencing depth was roughly uniform across donors, and that assumption may not be true. Specific HLA alleles were associated with 15,000 to 20,000 TCR beta sequences at a false discovery rate of 0.05 in a later analysis. Cytomegalovirus status was reported to be diagnosed by the classifier with high specificity and sensitivity in both the original and validation cohorts. Immune exposure information for the cohort was limited to CMV serostatus. The cohort was sequenced for TCR beta chains only, and without alpha or paired-chain data the features that could be detected were limited. In an earlier analysis of some 500 of the donors, most TCR beta V segments were observed in productive rearrangements about 87% or about 30% of the time, broadly matching IMGT annotations. In a later genetic analysis, a missense DCLRE1C variant was associated with V-gene and J-gene trimming of TCR beta chains, and the association was replicated in an independent cohort. A later analysis found that HLA-associated TCR beta chains were more clonally expanded and had lower generation probabilities than equally common non-associated chains. Most TCR sequences were observed very rarely across donors, whereas some public TCRs were present in many individuals. A further reported finding was that TCR beta sequences accurately predicted the HLA-A and HLA-B alleles for most subjects in the first cohort. A later genetic analysis reported fewer N-insertions in productive TCRs among donors in an Asian-associated ancestry cluster than the roughly 700-donor mean. The authors suggested that the approach could potentially be extended to other disease states and immunological phenotypes. Correlated functional status among segregating V segments might be attributable to linkage disequilibrium, but an unknown experimental factor could not be ruled out.

The specimen sequenced was PBMCs. The receptor chain draws on TRBV6-6 and TRBJ2-5, with 7 bases matching TRBD1. This TCR was sampled from a woman in her forties or fifties in good health and CMV-seropositive. The CDR3 protein is CASIDRDRSQETQYF. DNA sequence: TGTGCCAGCATTGACAGGGACAGATCTCAAGAGACCCAGTACTTC.